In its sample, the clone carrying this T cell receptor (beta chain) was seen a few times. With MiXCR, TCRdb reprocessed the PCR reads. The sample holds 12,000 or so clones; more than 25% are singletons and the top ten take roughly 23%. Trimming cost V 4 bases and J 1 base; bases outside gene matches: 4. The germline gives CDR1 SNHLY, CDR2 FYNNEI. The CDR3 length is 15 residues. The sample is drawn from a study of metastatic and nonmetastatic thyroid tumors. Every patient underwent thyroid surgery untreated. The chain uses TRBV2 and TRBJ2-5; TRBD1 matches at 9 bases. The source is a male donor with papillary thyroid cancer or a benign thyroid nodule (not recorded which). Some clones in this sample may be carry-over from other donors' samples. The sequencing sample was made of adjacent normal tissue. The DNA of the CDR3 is TGTGCCAGCAGTGCCGGGACAGGGACCCAAGAGACCCAGTACTTC. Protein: CASSAGTGTQETQYF.